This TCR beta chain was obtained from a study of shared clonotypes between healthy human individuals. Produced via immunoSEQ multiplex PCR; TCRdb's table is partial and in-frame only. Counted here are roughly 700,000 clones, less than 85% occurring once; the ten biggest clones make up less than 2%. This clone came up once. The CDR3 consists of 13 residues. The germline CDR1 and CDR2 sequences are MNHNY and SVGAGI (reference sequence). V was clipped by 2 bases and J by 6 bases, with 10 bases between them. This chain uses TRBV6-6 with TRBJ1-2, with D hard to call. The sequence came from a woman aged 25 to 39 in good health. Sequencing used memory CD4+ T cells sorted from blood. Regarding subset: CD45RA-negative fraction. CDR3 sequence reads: CASSYNEGDGYTF. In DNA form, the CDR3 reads TGTGCCAGCAGTTACAATGAAGGTGATGGCTACACCTTC.